These 21 T cell receptor beta chains were all obtained from the same sample, sequenced in a study of T cells in Graves' hyperthyroidism and ophthalmopathy. TCR beta CDR3 sequences were amplified from RNA transcripts. The primer set for the first-round RT-PCR of the TCR CDR3 was HTBI. In TCRdb, the multiplex PCR reads were re-called with MiXCR into one record per CDR3 protein. The table includes approximately 490,000 distinct CDR3 sequences, under 25% detected once. Sequences were obtained from blood. The receptors stem from an older woman with Graves' ophthalmopathy.

This rearrangement joins TRBV6-1 to TRBJ2-5, with D unclear. The CDR3 has 20 amino acids. The germline V gene encodes CDR1 MNHNS and CDR2 SASEGT. Trimming took 6 bases from V and 3 from J, leaving 32 bases between them. The CDR3 reads CASSLRGVSPLGGKEETQYF. The DNA for the CDR3 is TGTGCCAGCAGCCTAAGAGGCGTCAGTCCCCTAGGTGGTAAGGAAGAGACCCAGTACTTC.

This clonotype has a handful of counts. This chain joins TRBV10-3 and TRBJ1-2; D gene unclear. Germline assignment: CDR1 ENHRY and CDR2 SYGVKD. Between the trimmed V and J ends, which lost 7 bases and 2 bases, there was a span of 17 bases. This CDR3 spans 15 amino acids. This CDR3 is CAIKGVNVQNYGYTF. As DNA, the CDR3 is TGTGCCATCAAGGGCGTTAATGTACAGAACTATGGCTACACCTTC.

The chain has TRBV7-2 and TRBJ2-1, with 8 bases identical to TRBD2. From germline, CDR1 is SGHTA and CDR2 FQGNSA. V was pared by 0 bases and J by 7 bases, with 5 bases of the junction left unmatched. The CDR3 loop spans 15 amino acids. The CDR3 nucleotides read TGTGCCAGCAGCTTAGCGGCGGGAGGTAGGAATGAGCAGTTCTTC. As protein: CASSLAAGGRNEQFF.

In this sample, this clonotype turned up many times. The CDR3 region has the DNA TGTGCCAGCAGCTTAAACGGGGCGGATACGCAGTATTTT. Its translation: CASSLNGADTQYF. V is TRBV11-3 and J is TRBJ2-3, with D possibly called TRBD1 or TRBD2 (5 bases each). The CDR3 has 13 residues. V was shortened by 2 bases and J by 6 bases, with 9 bases between the two germline ends. The germline V gene encodes CDR1 SGHNT and CDR2 YENEEA.

Many counts were recorded for this clonotype. The chain combines TRBV28 with TRBJ1-2; D may be TRBD1 (6 bases). V gave up 5 bases and J gave up 1 base, with 14 bases separating them. The CDR3 covers 15 residues. Germline assignment: CDR1 MDHEN and CDR2 SYDVKM. This chain's CDR3 is CASSPAWTDNYGYTF. The CDR3 DNA is TGTGCCAGCAGTCCCGCGTGGACAGATAACTATGGCTACACCTTC.

This clonotype came up many times. The chain has TRBV7-8 and TRBJ1-5; D remains unclear. Germline V gene lookup returns CDR1 SGHVS and CDR2 FQNEAQ. Trimming removed 0 bases from V and 5 bases from J, with 14 bases in between. The CDR3 consists of 16 residues. CDR3 residues: CASSLATLRLDQPQHF. The CDR3 bases are TGTGCCAGCAGCTTAGCCACCCTCCGCCTGGATCAGCCCCAGCATTTT. Looking up the rest from reference TRBV7-8 and TRBJ1-5 gives the full variable domain: GAGVSQSPRYKVAKRGQDVALRCDPISGHVSLFWYQQALGQGPEFLTYFQNEAQLDKSGLPSDRFFAERPEGSVSTLKIQRTQQEDSAVYLCASSLATLRLDQPQHFGDGTRLSIL.

The chain combines TRBV30 with TRBJ1-6; 9 positions agree with TRBD1. The CDR3 consists of 16 residues. V shed 3 bases, J shed 6 bases, and the junction held 9 bases outside the gene matches. CDR1 and CDR2 (germline): GTSNPN, SVGIG (reference sequence). The CDR3 spells CAWRLLQGAGNSPLHF. The CDR3 nucleotides are TGTGCCTGGAGGCTACTACAGGGGGCCGGTAATTCACCCCTCCACTTT. The whole variable domain, filled in from reference TRBV30 and TRBJ1-6, reads SQTIHQWPATLVQPVGSPLSLECTVEGTSNPNLYWYRQAAGRGLQLLFYSVGIGQISSEVPQNLSASRPQDRQFILSSKKLLLSDSGFYLCAWRLLQGAGNSPLHFGNGTRLTVT.

This clonotype was seen only a few times. The V and J genes are TRBV12-5 and TRBJ1-5; TRBD1 is a possible D gene (5 bases). The CDR3 covers 15 residues. Germline CDR1 LGHNT, CDR2 FRNRAP. With 4 bases removed from V and 4 bases from J, the gap between germline ends came to 14 bases. The CDR3: CASGWGSVRNQPQHF. CDR3 in DNA: TGTGCTAGTGGTTGGGGGTCGGTGAGAAATCAGCCCCAGCATTTT.

This clonotype was observed a few times. The rearrangement uses TRBV27 and TRBJ1-4, with 8 bases identical to TRBD1. The CDR3 totals 13 residues. CDR1 is MNHEY and CDR2 is SMNVEV in the germline V gene (reference sequence). Trimming at V came to 6 bases and at J to 8 bases, leaving 5 bases not matched to a gene. CDR3 in DNA: TGTGCCAGCAGCGATTCAGGGGGCGAAAAACTGTTTTTT. Its protein is CASSDSGGEKLFF.

This clonotype was found a few times. This sequence joins TRBV2 and TRBJ2-3; 8 nucleotides align to TRBD2. Germline trimming cut 4 bases from V and 0 bases from J; bases unmatched to any gene: 3. CDR1 and CDR2 (germline): SNHLY, FYNNEI. The CDR3 is made up of 15 amino acids. For the CDR3, the DNA is TGTGCCAGCAGTGCCGGGAGGGCCAGCACAGATACGCAGTATTTT. This codes for CASSAGRASTDTQYF.

V and J are TRBV27 and TRBJ2-1; maybe TRBD1 (6 bases). The germline gives CDR1 MNHEY, CDR2 SMNVEV (reference sequence). V shed 2 bases and J shed 10 bases, with 21 bases lying between them. The CDR3 length is 16 residues. The CDR3 spells CASSLNLGASGREQFF. CDR3 DNA: TGTGCCAGCAGTTTAAATCTGGGGGCCTCGGGGCGAGAGCAGTTCTTC.

This clonotype showed up many times. V usage is TRBV2 and J usage is TRBJ2-4, with 8 bases fitting TRBD1. This CDR3 is 14 amino acids long. The trim removed 3 bases at V and 5 bases at J, leaving 3 bases unmatched. Germline V gene lookup returns CDR1 SNHLY and CDR2 FYNNEI. The CDR3 DNA sequence: TGTGCCAGCAGTGATAGGACAGGGCAAAACATTCAGTACTTC. This translates into CASSDRTGQNIQYF.

This clonotype was seen more than once but under ten times. The chain joins TRBV6-1 to TRBJ2-7; TRBD2 agrees at 11 bases. The V gene end was trimmed by 4 bases and the J gene end by 2 bases; junction bases not matched to a gene: 10. The CDR3 is 17 residues long. Germline values: CDR1 MNHNS, CDR2 SASEGT. CDR3 sequence: CASSAGLAVRQAYEQYF. The CDR3 region has the DNA TGTGCCAGCAGTGCGGGACTAGCGGTAAGGCAAGCCTACGAGCAGTACTTC.

The rearrangement uses TRBV18 and TRBJ1-1; unclear D gene. The germline CDR1 and CDR2 sequences are KGHSH and LQKENI. V was trimmed by 4 bases and J by 7 bases, leaving 22 bases between them. This CDR3 contains 16 residues. The CDR3 is CASSRSVTRSLNEAFF. The CDR3 region has the DNA TGTGCCAGCTCACGCTCCGTTACTCGTTCACTCAATGAAGCTTTCTTT.

The sample holds many counts of this clonotype. This chain joins TRBV28 and TRBJ1-1, with a possible D match to TRBD1 (6 bases). The V end was cut by 5 bases, the J end by 3 bases, with 10 bases between. Germline CDR1 is MDHEN and CDR2 is SYDVKM. This CDR3 is built from 13 residues. CDR3 sequence (DNA): TGTGCCAGCAGTGCCGGGGGGCACACTGAAGCTTTCTTT. Encoded protein: CASSAGGHTEAFF.

This clonotype has at least ten counts. The CDR3 nucleotides are TGTGCCACCAGCAGAGACCTACCGGGACAGACTAAAGAAGAGACCCAGTACTTC. Translation: CATSRDLPGQTKEETQYF. This chain links TRBV15 with TRBJ2-5; TRBD1 agrees at 7 bases. The V gene's germline CDR1 is LNHNV and CDR2 YYDKDF (reference sequence). The CDR3 extends over 18 amino acids. Trimming cost V 0 bases and J 3 bases; bases outside gene matches: 13.

In this sample, this clonotype turned up a few times. The chain carries TRBV3-1 and TRBJ1-1; D uncertain. The CDR3 is made up of 14 amino acids. Germline assignment: CDR1 LGHDT and CDR2 YNNKEL (reference sequence). V was pared by 0 bases and J by 11 bases, with 16 bases between. The CDR3 sequence: CASSQESGVVKAFF. DNA of the CDR3: TGTGCCAGCAGCCAAGAGTCCGGGGTAGTGAAGGCTTTCTTT.

This clonotype was observed at least ten times. V and J are TRBV28 and TRBJ2-7; 12 bases line up with TRBD2. Germline V gene sequence: CDR1 MDHEN, CDR2 SYDVKM. Unmatched junction bases numbered 12, after V lost 4 bases and J lost 8 bases. This CDR3 contains 16 residues. The DNA of the CDR3 is TGTGCCAGCAGTTCCCCCGGACTAGCGGGAAGTTACAAGCAGTACTTC. Translation: CASSSPGLAGSYKQYF. The complete variable domain, with remaining parts taken from reference TRBV28 and TRBJ2-7, reads DVKVTQSSRYLVKRTGEKVFLECVQDMDHENMFWYRQDPGLGLRLIYFSYDVKMKEKGDIPEGYSVSREKKERFSLILESASTNQTSMYLCASSSPGLAGSYKQYFGPGTRLTVT.

This clonotype came up many times. The V gene is TRBV29-1, the J gene TRBJ2-5; a weak D match, TRBD1 (5 bases). This CDR3 has 13 amino acids. Germline values: CDR1 SQVTM, CDR2 ANQGSEA. Trimming took 2 bases from V and 4 from J, leaving 11 bases between them. For the CDR3, the DNA is TGCAGCGTTGAAATCTGGGGCGCAGAGACCCAGTACTTC. It encodes CSVEIWGAETQYF.

The V and J genes are TRBV9 and TRBJ2-3; D gene ambiguous. Trimming pared 1 base from V and 0 bases from J, leaving 6 bases between. The CDR3 loop spans 14 amino acids. The germline CDR1 and CDR2 sequences are SGDLS and YYNGEE. CDR3 in amino acids: CASSVYPSTDTQYF. CDR3 in DNA: TGTGCCAGCAGCGTATATCCAAGCACAGATACGCAGTATTTT.

The gene calls are TRBV28 and TRBJ1-4; maybe TRBD1 (5 bases). The CDR3 runs 14 residues. Germline CDR1 and CDR2: MDHEN and SYDVKM. V gave up 5 bases and J gave up 13 bases, with 20 bases separating them. The CDR3 region has the DNA TGTGCCAGCAGTGCCCGGGACGGGGGGTCGAGACTGTTTTTT. This gives the protein CASSARDGGSRLFF.